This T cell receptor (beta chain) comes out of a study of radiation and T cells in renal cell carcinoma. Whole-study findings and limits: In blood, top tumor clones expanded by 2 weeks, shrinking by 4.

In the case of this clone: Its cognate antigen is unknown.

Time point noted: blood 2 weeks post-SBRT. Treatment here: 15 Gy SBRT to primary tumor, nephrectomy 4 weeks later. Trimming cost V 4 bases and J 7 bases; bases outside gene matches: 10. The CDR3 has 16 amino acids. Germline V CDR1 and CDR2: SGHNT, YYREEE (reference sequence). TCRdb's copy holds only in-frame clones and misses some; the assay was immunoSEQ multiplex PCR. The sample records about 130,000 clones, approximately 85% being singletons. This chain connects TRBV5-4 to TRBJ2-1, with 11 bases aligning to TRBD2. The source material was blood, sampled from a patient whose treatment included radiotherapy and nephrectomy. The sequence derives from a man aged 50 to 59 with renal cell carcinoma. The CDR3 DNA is TGTGCCAGCAGCCGTAGCGGGAGGGCCGATGGGAATGAGCAGTTCTTC. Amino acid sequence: CASSRSGRADGNEQFF.